The present TCR beta chain was sequenced within a study of T cells in Graves' hyperthyroidism and ophthalmopathy. Background on the study: Peripheral blood collection took place at initial diagnosis, before any treatment.

From germline, CDR1 is DFQATT and CDR2 SNEGSKA (reference sequence). J was trimmed by 7 bases and V by 3 bases; bases with no gene match: 9. CDR3 length: 13 amino acids. Overall study findings and caveats: Before onset, ophthalmopathy was predicted by the model a median around 6 months earlier. Separating ophthalmopathy from stable hyperthyroidism was achieved by a 13 V-J model.

Researchers amplified the TCR beta CDR3 regions from RNA transcripts. An initial round of RT-PCR targeting the TCR CDR3 relied on the HTBI primer set. TCRdb processed the multiplex PCR reads anew with MiXCR; each CDR3 protein has one entry. The sample lists around 450,000 distinct CDR3 sequences; 15% to 17% were seen once. This clonotype appeared many times. Its antigen is as yet unknown. The receptor comes from a woman under 30 with Graves' hyperthyroidism. Specimen: blood. The gene calls are TRBV20-1 and TRBJ2-7, with 7 bases identical to TRBD1. Written as DNA, the CDR3 is TGCAGTGCTAGGAAGGGGGCGGTAAAAGAGCAGTACTTC. This translates into CSARKGAVKEQYF.